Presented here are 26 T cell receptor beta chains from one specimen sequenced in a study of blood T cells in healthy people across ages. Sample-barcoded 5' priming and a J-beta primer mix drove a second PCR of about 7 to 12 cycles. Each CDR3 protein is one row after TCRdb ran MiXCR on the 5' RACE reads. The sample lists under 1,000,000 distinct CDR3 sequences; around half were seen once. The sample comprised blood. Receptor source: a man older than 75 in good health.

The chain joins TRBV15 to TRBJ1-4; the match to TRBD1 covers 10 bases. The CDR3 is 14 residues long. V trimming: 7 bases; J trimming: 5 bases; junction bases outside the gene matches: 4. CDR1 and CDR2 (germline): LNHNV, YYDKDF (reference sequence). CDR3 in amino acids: CATTRGQGNEKLFF. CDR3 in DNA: TGTGCCACCACCAGGGGACAGGGGAATGAAAAACTGTTTTTT.

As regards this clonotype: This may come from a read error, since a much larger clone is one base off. The CDR3 sequence is CSVEGVGNNNEQFF. CDR3 nucleotide sequence: TGCAGCGTTGAGGGGGTGGGTAACAACAATGAGCAGTTCTTC. The chain has TRBV29-1 and TRBJ2-1; D may correspond to TRBD1 or TRBD2 (5 bases each). CDR3 length: 14 amino acids. Germline V gives CDR1 SQVTM, CDR2 ANQGSEA. Trimming removed 3 bases from V and 5 bases from J, with 14 bases in between.

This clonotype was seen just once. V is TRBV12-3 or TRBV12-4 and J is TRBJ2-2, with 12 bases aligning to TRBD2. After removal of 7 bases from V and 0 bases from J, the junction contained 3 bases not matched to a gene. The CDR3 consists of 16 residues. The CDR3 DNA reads TGTGCCAGCACCCGGACTAGCGGGACGAACACCGGGGAGCTGTTTTTT. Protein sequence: CASTRTSGTNTGELFF.

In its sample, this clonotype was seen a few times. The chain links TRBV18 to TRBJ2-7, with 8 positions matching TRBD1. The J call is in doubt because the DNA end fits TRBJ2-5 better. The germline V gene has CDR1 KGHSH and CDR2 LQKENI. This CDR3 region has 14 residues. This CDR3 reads CASSPLRQGETQYF. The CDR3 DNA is TGTGCCAGCTCACCACTCAGACAGGGGGAGACCCAGTACTTC.

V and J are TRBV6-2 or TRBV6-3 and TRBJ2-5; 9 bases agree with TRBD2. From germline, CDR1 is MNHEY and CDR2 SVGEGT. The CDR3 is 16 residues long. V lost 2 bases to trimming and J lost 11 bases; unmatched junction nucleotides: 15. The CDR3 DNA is TGTGCCAGCAGTTACAGGGGCGGGAGGGCTTACAATGAGCAGTACTTC. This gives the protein CASSYRGGRAYNEQYF.

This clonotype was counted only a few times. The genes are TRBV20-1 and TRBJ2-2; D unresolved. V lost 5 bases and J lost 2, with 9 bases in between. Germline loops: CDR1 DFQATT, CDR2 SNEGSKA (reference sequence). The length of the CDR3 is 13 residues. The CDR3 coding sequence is TGCAGTGCTGGCAGCGACAACACCGGGGAGCTGTTTTTT. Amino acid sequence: CSAGSDNTGELFF.

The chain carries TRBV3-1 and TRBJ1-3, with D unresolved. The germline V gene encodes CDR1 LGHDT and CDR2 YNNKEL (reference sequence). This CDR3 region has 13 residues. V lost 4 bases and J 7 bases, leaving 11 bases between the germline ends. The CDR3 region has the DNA TGTGCCAGCAGCCCGCGAAGTACGAACACCATATATTTT. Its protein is CASSPRSTNTIYF.

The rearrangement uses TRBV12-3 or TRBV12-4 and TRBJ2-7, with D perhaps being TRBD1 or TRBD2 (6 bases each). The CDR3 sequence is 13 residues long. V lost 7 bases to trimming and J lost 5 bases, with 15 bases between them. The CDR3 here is CASTEGVTHEQYF. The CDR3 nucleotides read TGTGCCAGCACGGAGGGGGTAACCCACGAGCAGTACTTC.

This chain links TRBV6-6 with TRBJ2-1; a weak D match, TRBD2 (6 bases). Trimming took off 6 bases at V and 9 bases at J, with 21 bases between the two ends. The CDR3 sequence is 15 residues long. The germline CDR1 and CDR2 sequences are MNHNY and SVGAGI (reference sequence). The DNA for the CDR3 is TGTGCCAGCAGCCTCGACGGGACTGGCACTGTTGAGCAGTTCTTC. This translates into CASSLDGTGTVEQFF.

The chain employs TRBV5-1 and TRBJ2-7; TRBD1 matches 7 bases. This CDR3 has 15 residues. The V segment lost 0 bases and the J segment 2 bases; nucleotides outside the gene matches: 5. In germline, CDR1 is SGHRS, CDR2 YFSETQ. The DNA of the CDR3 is TGCGCCAGCAGCTTGGTCACCACAGGGGCCTACGAGCAGTACTTC. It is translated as CASSLVTTGAYEQYF.

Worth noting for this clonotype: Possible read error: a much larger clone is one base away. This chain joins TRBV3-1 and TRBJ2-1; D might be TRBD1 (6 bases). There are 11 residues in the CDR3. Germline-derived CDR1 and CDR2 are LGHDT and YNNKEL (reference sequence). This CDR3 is CASGQYSEQFF. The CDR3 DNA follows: TGTGCCAGCGGACAGTACAGTGAGCAGTTCTTC.

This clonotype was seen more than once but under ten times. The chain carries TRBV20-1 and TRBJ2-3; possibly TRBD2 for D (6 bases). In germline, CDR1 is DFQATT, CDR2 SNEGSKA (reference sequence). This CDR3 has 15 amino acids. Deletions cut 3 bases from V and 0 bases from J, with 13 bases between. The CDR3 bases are TGCAGTGCTAGTGTACCTAGCGCTAGCACAGATACGCAGTATTTT. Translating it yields CSASVPSASTDTQYF.

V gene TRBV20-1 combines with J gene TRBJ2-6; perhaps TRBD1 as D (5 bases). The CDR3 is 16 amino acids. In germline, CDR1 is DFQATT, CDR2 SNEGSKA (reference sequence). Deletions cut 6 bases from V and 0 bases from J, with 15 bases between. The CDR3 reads CSAKDTESSGANVLTF. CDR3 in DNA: TGCAGTGCAAAGGACACGGAGAGCTCTGGGGCCAACGTCCTGACTTTC.

The CDR3 coding sequence is TGCGCCAGCAGCCCCACCTTGAGCGGCGGGGCAGGAGGCTACACCTTC. Protein: CASSPTLSGGAGGYTF. The chain employs TRBV4-3 and TRBJ1-2, with a possible D match to TRBD1 (5 bases). This CDR3 contains 16 residues. V gave up 4 bases and J gave up 8 bases, with 23 bases separating them. Germline CDR1 and CDR2: LGHNA and YSLEER.

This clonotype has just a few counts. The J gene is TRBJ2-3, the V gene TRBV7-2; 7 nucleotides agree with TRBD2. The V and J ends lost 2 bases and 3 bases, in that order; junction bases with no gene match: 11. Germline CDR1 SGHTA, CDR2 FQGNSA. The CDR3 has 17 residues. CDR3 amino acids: CASSLRSSGAGTDTQYF. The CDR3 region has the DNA TGTGCCAGCAGCTTACGGTCGAGCGGGGCGGGGACAGATACGCAGTATTTT.

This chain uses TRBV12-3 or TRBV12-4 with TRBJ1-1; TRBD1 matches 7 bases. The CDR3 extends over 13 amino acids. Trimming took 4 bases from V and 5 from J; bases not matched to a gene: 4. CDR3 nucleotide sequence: TGTGCCAGCAGTTCAGGGGGGGGGACTGAAGCTTTCTTT. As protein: CASSSGGGTEAFF.

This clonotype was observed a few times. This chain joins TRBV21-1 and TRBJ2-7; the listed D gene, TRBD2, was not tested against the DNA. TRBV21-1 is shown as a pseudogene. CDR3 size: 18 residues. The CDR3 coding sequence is TGTGCCAGCAGCAAGGGACTAGCGGGAGACCCGGAGCCCTACGAGCAGTACTTC. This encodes CASSKGLAGDPEPYEQYF.

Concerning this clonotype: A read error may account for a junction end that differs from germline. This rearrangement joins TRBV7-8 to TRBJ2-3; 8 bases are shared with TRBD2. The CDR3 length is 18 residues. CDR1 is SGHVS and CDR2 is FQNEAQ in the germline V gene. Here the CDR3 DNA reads TGTGTCAGCAGCGCGGTCGCCCGGCGGGCGGGAGGAAAAGATACGCAGTATTTT. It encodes CVSSAVARRAGGKDTQYF.

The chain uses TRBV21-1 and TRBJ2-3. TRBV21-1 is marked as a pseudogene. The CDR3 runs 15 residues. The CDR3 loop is CASGWGALGTDTQYF. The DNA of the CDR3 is TGTGCCAGCGGCTGGGGCGCTTTGGGCACAGATACGCAGTATTTT.

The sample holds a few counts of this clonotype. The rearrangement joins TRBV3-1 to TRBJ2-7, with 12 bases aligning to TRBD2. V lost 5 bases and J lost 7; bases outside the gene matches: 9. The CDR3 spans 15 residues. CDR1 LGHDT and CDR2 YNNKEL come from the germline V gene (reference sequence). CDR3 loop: CASSSSGRAYNEQYF. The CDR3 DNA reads TGTGCCAGCAGCTCTAGCGGGAGGGCTTACAATGAGCAGTACTTC.

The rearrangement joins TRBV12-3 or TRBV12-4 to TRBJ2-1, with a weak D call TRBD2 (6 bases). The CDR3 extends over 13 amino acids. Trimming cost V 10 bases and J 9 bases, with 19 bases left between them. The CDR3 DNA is TGTGCCAACCCCGGGGGTTTGGGGTGTGAGCAGTTCTTC. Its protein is CANPGGLGCEQFF.

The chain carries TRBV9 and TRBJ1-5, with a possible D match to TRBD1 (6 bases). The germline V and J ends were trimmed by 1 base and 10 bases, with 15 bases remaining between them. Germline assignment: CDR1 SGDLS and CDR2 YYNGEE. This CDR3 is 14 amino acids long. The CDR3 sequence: CASSVLGRGEPQHF. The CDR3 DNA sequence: TGTGCCAGCAGCGTATTAGGGAGGGGGGAACCCCAGCATTTT.

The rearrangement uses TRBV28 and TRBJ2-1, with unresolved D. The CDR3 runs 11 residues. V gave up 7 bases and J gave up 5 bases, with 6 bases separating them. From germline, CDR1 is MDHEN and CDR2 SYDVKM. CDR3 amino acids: CASKFNNEQFF. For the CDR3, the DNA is TGTGCCAGCAAGTTTAACAATGAGCAGTTCTTC.

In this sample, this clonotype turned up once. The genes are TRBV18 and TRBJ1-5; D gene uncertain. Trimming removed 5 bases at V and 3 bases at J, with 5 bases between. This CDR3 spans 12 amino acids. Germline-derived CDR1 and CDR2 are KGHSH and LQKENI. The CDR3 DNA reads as TGTGCCAGCTCAGGTGACAATCAGCCCCAGCATTTT. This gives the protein CASSGDNQPQHF. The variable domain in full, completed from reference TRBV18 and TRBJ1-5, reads NAGVMQNPRHLVRRRGQEARLRCSPMKGHSHVYWYRQLPEEGLKFMVYLQKENIIDESGMPKERFSAEFPKEGPSILRIQQVVRGDSAAYFCASSGDNQPQHFGDGTRLSIL.

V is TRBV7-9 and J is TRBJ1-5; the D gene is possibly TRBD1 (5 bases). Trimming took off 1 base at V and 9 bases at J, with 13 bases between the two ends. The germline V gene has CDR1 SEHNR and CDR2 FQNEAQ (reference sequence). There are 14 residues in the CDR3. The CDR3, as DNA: TGTGCCAGCAGCTTAGGGGCAGGGAGCCCGCCCCAGCATTTT. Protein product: CASSLGAGSPPQHF.

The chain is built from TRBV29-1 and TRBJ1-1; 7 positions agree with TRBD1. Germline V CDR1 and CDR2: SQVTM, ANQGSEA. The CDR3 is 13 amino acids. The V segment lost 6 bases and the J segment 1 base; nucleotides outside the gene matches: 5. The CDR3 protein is CSVAQGGNTEAFF. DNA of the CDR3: TGCAGCGTCGCGCAGGGGGGGAACACTGAAGCTTTCTTT.